This T cell receptor (beta chain) originates from a study of cytomegalovirus exposure and HLA in healthy donors. Study-level points and caveats: Presence/absence analyses rested on an assumption that sequencing depth was roughly uniform across donors. An analysis was carried out later, and it reportedly showed fewer N-insertions in an Asian-associated ancestry cluster than the approximately 700-donor mean. Using the classifier, cytomegalovirus status was reportedly diagnosed with high specificity and sensitivity.

This CDR3 region has 13 residues. The V gene lost 4 bases and the J gene lost 3 bases, with 10 bases spanning the gap. CDR1 and CDR2 from the germline V gene are SGHNT and YYREEE (reference sequence). This clone has only a few counts. Its cognate antigen is unknown. The PCR ran on 60 Vbeta and 13 Jbeta primers. Measured with immunoSEQ multiplex PCR; TCRdb has only the in-frame clones, and not every one. The table shows tens of thousands of clones, with about 66% occurring only once. The receptor was isolated from a man aged 60 to 75 in good health and CMV-seropositive. Sample: PBMCs. The chain uses TRBV5-4 and TRBJ2-5; weak D call: TRBD1 (5 bases). In DNA form, the CDR3 reads TGTGCCAGCAGCCACAGGACGGAAGAGACCCAGTACTTC. This encodes CASSHRTEETQYF.